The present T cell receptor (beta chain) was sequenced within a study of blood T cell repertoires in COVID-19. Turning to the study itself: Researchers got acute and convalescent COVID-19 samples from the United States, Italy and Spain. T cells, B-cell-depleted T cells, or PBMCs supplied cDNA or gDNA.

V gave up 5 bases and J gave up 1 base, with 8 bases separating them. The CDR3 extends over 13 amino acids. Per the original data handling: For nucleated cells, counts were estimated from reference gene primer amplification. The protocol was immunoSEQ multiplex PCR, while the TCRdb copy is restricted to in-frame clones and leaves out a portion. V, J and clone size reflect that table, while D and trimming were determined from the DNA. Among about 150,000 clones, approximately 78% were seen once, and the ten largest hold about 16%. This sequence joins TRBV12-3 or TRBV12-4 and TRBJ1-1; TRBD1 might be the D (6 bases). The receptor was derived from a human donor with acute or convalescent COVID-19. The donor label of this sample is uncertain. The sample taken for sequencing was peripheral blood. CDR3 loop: CASSPQGNTEAFF. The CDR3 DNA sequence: TGTGCCAGCAGTCCACAGGGGAACACTGAAGCTTTCTTT.